This entry is about one TCR beta chain. The antigen is undetermined. In the original analysis: As immunoSEQ supplied junction-only sequences (without quality scores), filtering differed. Here immunoSEQ multiplex PCR was the method, and the copy in TCRdb shows in-frame clones only, minus some. V, J and clone size are taken as reported in that table, and D and trimming were inferred from the DNA itself. Of some 2,000,000 clones listed, roughly 94% are singletons. Germline V gene lookup returns CDR1 MNHEY and CDR2 SVGAGI. The CDR3 runs to 15 residues. The trim removed 6 bases at V and 1 base at J, leaving 5 bases unmatched. This specimen comes from a study of shared clonotypes between healthy human individuals. Study-wide results and caveats: What naive subsets generally showed was a larger estimated richness than memory subsets showed.

Subsets obtained from CD4+ cells comprised CD45RA+ naive and CD45RA-negative memory cells. The V and J genes are TRBV6-5 and TRBJ1-1; 10 bases align to TRBD1. The TCR sequence derives from a young man in good health. Sequenced input: naive CD4+ T cells sorted from blood. The subset is: CD45RA+ positively selected. The CDR3 protein is CASRFDRGQNTEAFF. The CDR3, as DNA: TGTGCCAGCAGATTCGACAGGGGGCAGAACACTGAAGCTTTCTTT.